Listed here are 28 T cell receptor beta chains from one sample, sequenced in a study of CD8+CD57+ T cells in acquired aplastic anemia. Profiles of TCR beta VDJ and CDR3 were generated from a genomic DNA template. Via MiXCR, TCRdb re-called the reads, giving one row per CDR3 protein. The table lists approximately 470,000 distinct CDR3 sequences, around 30% of them singletons, with 0.7% to 1% in the top ten. CD8+CD57+ cell expansion had been shown by flow cytometry in patients chosen for sequencing. The sample comprised sorted CD4+, CD8+, or CD8+CD57+ T cells (not recorded which) from PBMCs. The receptors were gathered from a human donor with aplastic anemia.

This clonotype appeared many times. The DNA for the CDR3 is TGCGCCAGCAGCTTGGCGTTGGCTAGCGGGAGTACCGAGCAGTACTTC. This sequence encodes CASSLALASGSTEQYF. The gene calls are TRBV5-1 and TRBJ2-7, with 10 nucleotides matching TRBD2. The length of the CDR3 is 16 residues. CDR1 is SGHRS and CDR2 is YFSETQ in the germline V gene. Trimming took 0 bases from V and 6 from J; bases not matched to a gene: 9.

This clonotype was counted a few times. This rearrangement joins TRBV25-1 to TRBJ2-7, with D perhaps TRBD1 (6 bases). The germline V gene has CDR1 MGHDK and CDR2 SYGVNS. Trimming shortened V by 6 bases and J by 3 bases, and 18 bases separated the two germline ends. The CDR3 runs 15 residues. The CDR3 loop is CASSPTGKQGYEQYF. Written as DNA, the CDR3 is TGTGCCAGCAGCCCCACAGGGAAACAGGGCTACGAGCAGTACTTC.

The J gene is TRBJ1-3, the V gene TRBV12-3 or TRBV12-4; D not certain. CDR3 size: 13 residues. Between the trimmed V and J ends, which lost 5 bases and 4 bases, there was a span of 9 bases. The CDR3 DNA follows: TGTGCCAGCAGTCGCCTTAGGGGAAACACCATATATTTT. Amino acid sequence: CASSRLRGNTIYF.

This clonotype was seen repeatedly, ten times or more. This sequence joins TRBV10-3 and TRBJ2-7; 7 bases match TRBD2. Germline V gives CDR1 ENHRY, CDR2 SYGVKD. This CDR3 has 12 amino acids. V dropped 10 bases and J dropped 6; count of bases not matched to a gene: 9. The CDR3 DNA sequence: TGTGCCAGCACGCGACAGCGGGGCGAGCAGTACTTC. Translating it yields CASTRQRGEQYF.

This clonotype was counted ten times or more. V usage is TRBV12-3 or TRBV12-4 and J usage is TRBJ1-2; D may be TRBD1 (5 bases). CDR3 size: 13 residues. V shed 6 bases and J shed 4 bases, with 12 bases lying between them. CDR3 in amino acids: CASSSMGTYGYTF. DNA for the CDR3: TGTGCCAGCAGCTCAATGGGGACCTATGGCTACACCTTC.

A note on this clonotype: This may come from a read error, since a much larger clone is one base off. The CDR3 DNA is TGTGCCAGCAGTGAAGTCAGGAACACTGAAGCTTTCTTT. Its translation: CASSEVRNTEAFF. This chain uses TRBV6-1 with TRBJ1-1; D is uncertain. The germline V gene has CDR1 MNHNS and CDR2 SASEGT. Trimming stripped 1 base from V and 1 base from J, with 4 bases between. The CDR3 runs to 13 residues.

This clonotype was counted only a few times. The chain has TRBV20-1 and TRBJ2-7; D ambiguous. Per the germline V gene, CDR1 is DFQATT and CDR2 is SNEGSKA (reference sequence). The CDR3 is 13 residues long. The V end was cut by 2 bases, the J end by 1 base, with 9 bases between. The CDR3 DNA reads TGCAGTGCTAGAACTGGCAGATCCTACGAGCAGTACTTC. As protein: CSARTGRSYEQYF.

This clonotype turned up a few times. V gene TRBV9 combines with J gene TRBJ2-6; 7 positions match TRBD2. The ends lost 7 bases at V and 3 bases at J; junction bases unmatched: 1. The CDR3 length is 13 residues. In germline, CDR1 is SGDLS, CDR2 YYNGEE. CDR3 sequence: CASQRDGANVLTF. Here the CDR3 DNA reads TGTGCCAGCCAGCGGGATGGGGCCAACGTCCTGACTTTC.

A note on this clonotype: Sequence at one end of the junction differs from germline and may be a read error. This rearrangement joins TRBV15 to TRBJ2-7; 8 nucleotides agree with TRBD2. From germline, CDR1 is LNHNV and CDR2 YYDKDF (reference sequence). CDR3 length: 14 residues. CDR3 sequence (DNA): TGTGCCACTTGGTTAGTAGCGGGGTCCTACGAGCAGTGCTTC. It translates to CATWLVAGSYEQCF.

The chain employs TRBV20-1 and TRBJ1-3, with D unclear. This CDR3 contains 14 residues. Germline CDR1 is DFQATT and CDR2 is SNEGSKA (reference sequence). V lost 3 bases, J lost 2 bases, and 11 bases lay in between. CDR3 sequence: CSASVAGAGNTIYF. CDR3 nucleotide sequence: TGCAGTGCTAGTGTGGCCGGGGCTGGAAACACCATATATTTT.

In its sample, this clonotype was seen many times. The rearrangement links TRBV24-1 to TRBJ1-2; D perhaps matches TRBD1 (6 bases). Trimming removed 9 bases from V and 5 bases from J, with 12 bases in between. Germline V gene data show CDR1 as KGHDR and CDR2 as SFDVKD. CDR3 size: 12 residues. The CDR3 region has the DNA TGTGCCACCGAGGACAGACTATATGGCTACACCTTC. Its protein product is CATEDRLYGYTF.

V gene TRBV12-5 combines with J gene TRBJ2-1; 9 bases fit TRBD1. In germline, CDR1 is LGHNT, CDR2 FRNRAP. The CDR3 runs 14 residues. V shed 4 bases and J 6 bases; nucleotides not matched to a gene: 4. The CDR3 protein is CASGSGTGRNEQFF. CDR3 sequence (DNA): TGTGCTAGTGGTTCCGGGACAGGGCGCAATGAGCAGTTCTTC.

This clonotype showed up many times. The V gene is TRBV24-1, the J gene TRBJ2-7; D may be TRBD1 (5 bases). Trimming removed 4 bases at V and 1 base at J, with 10 bases between. The CDR3 has 14 residues. Germline CDR1 reads KGHDR; CDR2 reads SFDVKD. The CDR3 DNA follows: TGTGCCACCAGTGACTCGGACATTTCCTACGAGCAGTACTTC. It encodes CATSDSDISYEQYF.

This clonotype was seen only a few times. The CDR3 nucleotides read TGTGCCAGTAGTAAGCTGCTCCGGACAGGGGCTCCCTACGAGCAGTACTTC. This gives the protein CASSKLLRTGAPYEQYF. The chain couples TRBV19 to TRBJ2-7; 9 bases fit TRBD1. V lost 4 bases, J lost 2 bases, and 12 bases stayed unmatched. The CDR3 is 17 amino acids. Germline V CDR1 and CDR2: LNHDA, SQIVND (reference sequence).

This clonotype appeared many times. J is TRBJ2-7 and V is TRBV2; tentative D call: TRBD2 (5 bases). The CDR3 is 16 residues long. V was trimmed by 6 bases and J by 4 bases, leaving 22 bases between them. Germline lookup yields CDR1 SNHLY and CDR2 FYNNEI. For the CDR3, the DNA is TGTGCCAGCAGGGCTAATCTGTTCGGGGTCCAGTACGAGCAGTACTTC. Its protein is CASRANLFGVQYEQYF.

This clonotype has more than one count but fewer than ten. The rearrangement joins TRBV4-2 to TRBJ1-3; D is ambiguous. Germline V gives CDR1 LGHNA, CDR2 YNFKEQ. Trimming shortened V by 0 bases and J by 2 bases, and 11 bases separated the two germline ends. The CDR3 covers 16 residues. CDR3 region: CASSQDSASAGNTIYF. CDR3 sequence (DNA): TGTGCCAGCAGCCAAGATTCGGCCAGCGCTGGAAACACCATATATTTT.

The table lists this clonotype with many counts. The chain links TRBV2 to TRBJ2-3; D is possibly TRBD2 (5 bases). The V and J ends lost 4 bases and 2 bases respectively, with 7 bases between them. CDR1 is SNHLY, CDR2 FYNNEI, per germline. The CDR3 sequence is 13 residues long. This chain's CDR3 is CASSGGVTDTQYF. The CDR3 DNA sequence: TGTGCCAGCAGTGGGGGAGTCACAGATACGCAGTATTTT.

This rearrangement joins TRBV9 to TRBJ2-2; D is uncertain. Trimming removed 3 bases from V and 2 bases from J, with 5 bases in between. CDR3 length equals 13 residues. CDR1 and CDR2 (germline): SGDLS, YYNGEE. The CDR3: CASSALNTGELFF. Here the CDR3 DNA reads TGTGCCAGCAGCGCCCTTAACACCGGGGAGCTGTTTTTT.

In this sample, this clonotype turned up many times. V is TRBV5-1 and J is TRBJ1-2, with D perhaps matching TRBD1 (6 bases). Germline CDR1 SGHRS, CDR2 YFSETQ. There are 15 residues in the CDR3. V was cut by 4 bases and J by 6 bases, with 19 bases left in between. The CDR3 region is CASSALQGRGNGYTF. In DNA, the CDR3 is TGCGCCAGCAGCGCACTACAGGGAAGAGGAAATGGCTACACCTTC.

The V call is TRBV25-1, the J call TRBJ1-3, with 8 bases fitting TRBD1. The CDR3 length is 19 residues. Per the germline V gene, CDR1 is MGHDK and CDR2 is SYGVNS. The V gene end was trimmed by 6 bases and the J gene end by 3 bases; junction bases not matched to a gene: 19. This CDR3 reads CASRQQQGATQENGNTIYF. For the CDR3, the DNA is TGTGCCAGCAGGCAACAGCAGGGGGCAACGCAGGAGAATGGAAACACCATATATTTT.

This clonotype appeared many times. The gene calls are TRBV5-6 and TRBJ1-2; 11 nucleotides agree with TRBD1. Germline V lookup: CDR1 SGHDT, CDR2 YYEEEE. J lost 4 bases, V lost 4 bases, and 9 bases had no gene match. CDR3 length equals 16 residues. The CDR3 DNA follows: TGTGCCAGCAGCCTGACGGGACAGGGGGAGGTCTATGGCTACACCTTC. Protein sequence: CASSLTGQGEVYGYTF.

This rearrangement joins TRBV24-1 to TRBJ1-5, with unresolved D. The CDR3 length is 12 residues. Per the germline V gene, CDR1 is KGHDR and CDR2 is SFDVKD. Trimming stripped 4 bases from V and 9 bases from J, with 9 bases between. The CDR3 nucleotides read TGTGCCACCAGTGACCATTTGGGGCCCCAGCATTTT. Encoded protein: CATSDHLGPQHF.

As for this clonotype: A read error may be the cause here, since a much bigger clone is one base away. The chain recombines TRBV24-1 with TRBJ2-3; TRBD2 aligns across 7 bases. J gave up 2 bases and V 0 bases, and 1 base lay outside the gene matches. The germline V gene encodes CDR1 KGHDR and CDR2 SFDVKD. The CDR3 totals 15 residues. CDR3 nucleotide sequence: TGTGCCACCAGTGATTTGGGGACTAACACAGATACGCAGTATTTT. Protein product: CATSDLGTNTDTQYF.

The CDR3 DNA sequence: TGCAGCGTGGCGAAGGGGGACGAGCAGTACTTC. It yields the protein CSVAKGDEQYF. The V and J genes are TRBV29-1 and TRBJ2-7, with TRBD1 as a possible D gene (6 bases). CDR1 and CDR2 from the germline V gene are SQVTM and ANQGSEA. The V end lost 6 bases, the J end lost 5 bases, and 11 bases lay between the germline ends. This CDR3 comprises 11 residues.

This clonotype was seen more than once but under ten times. V gene TRBV27 combines with J gene TRBJ2-7; 8 positions agree with TRBD2. CDR1 is MNHEY and CDR2 is SMNVEV in the germline V gene (reference sequence). The CDR3 is 15 amino acids. J gave up 3 bases and V 5 bases, and 9 bases lay outside the gene matches. CDR3 protein: CASSRRGDGGYEQYF. The CDR3 bases are TGTGCCAGCAGTCGGCGGGGGGACGGGGGCTACGAGCAGTACTTC.

This clonotype has ten or more counts. The chain carries TRBV2 and TRBJ1-1; the D is unclear. The CDR3 has 15 amino acids. The germline V and J ends were trimmed by 2 bases and 4 bases, with 14 bases remaining between them. Germline V gene lookup returns CDR1 SNHLY and CDR2 FYNNEI. The CDR3 sequence is CASSELVVSVTEAFF. The CDR3 region has the DNA TGTGCCAGCAGTGAACTCGTCGTTAGCGTCACTGAAGCTTTCTTT.

The chain joins TRBV20-1 to TRBJ1-1; D remains unclear. The CDR3 has 12 amino acids. The V and J ends lost 0 bases and 7 bases respectively, with 9 bases between them. Germline V lookup: CDR1 DFQATT, CDR2 SNEGSKA (reference sequence). The CDR3 bases are TGCAGTGCTAGAGATGGGCTGAGTGAAGCTTTCTTT. Translation: CSARDGLSEAFF.

This clonotype was picked up many times. The rearrangement uses TRBV7-9 and TRBJ1-2, with TRBD1 identical over 8 bases. The junction had 6 bases not matched to a gene; V was cut back by 5 bases and J by 4 bases. CDR1 and CDR2 from the germline V gene are SEHNR and FQNEAQ (reference sequence). The CDR3 is 14 amino acids. CDR3 DNA: TGTGCCAGCAGCCGACAGGGGCGTCTCTATGGCTACACCTTC. Translated, it gives CASSRQGRLYGYTF.